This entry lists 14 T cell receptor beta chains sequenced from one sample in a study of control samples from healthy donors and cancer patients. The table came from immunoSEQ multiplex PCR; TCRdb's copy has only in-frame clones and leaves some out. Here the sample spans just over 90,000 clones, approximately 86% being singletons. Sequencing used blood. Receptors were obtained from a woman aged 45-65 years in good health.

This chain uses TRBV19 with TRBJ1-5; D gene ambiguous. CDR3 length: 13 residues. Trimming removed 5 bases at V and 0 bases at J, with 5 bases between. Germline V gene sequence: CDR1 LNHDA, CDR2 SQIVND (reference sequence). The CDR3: CASSDNSNQPQHF. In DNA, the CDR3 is TGTGCCAGTAGTGACAATAGCAATCAGCCCCAGCATTTT.

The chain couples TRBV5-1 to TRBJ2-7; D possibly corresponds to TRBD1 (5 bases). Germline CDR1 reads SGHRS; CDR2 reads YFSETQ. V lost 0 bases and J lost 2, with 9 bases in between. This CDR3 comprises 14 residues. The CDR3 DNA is TGCGCCAGCAGCTTGGAGGCGGACACCTACGAGCAGTACTTC. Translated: CASSLEADTYEQYF.

The DNA for the CDR3 is TGTGCCAGCGGAATTCGACAGGGGCTCCAAGAGACCCAGTACTTC. This gives the protein CASGIRQGLQETQYF. The chain has TRBV3-1 (or the pseudogene TRBV3-2) and TRBJ2-5, with TRBD1 matching over 8 bases. Trimming took 8 bases from V and 1 from J; bases not matched to a gene: 9. CDR3 length equals 15 residues. Germline V lookup: CDR1 LGHDT, CDR2 YNNKEL (reference sequence).

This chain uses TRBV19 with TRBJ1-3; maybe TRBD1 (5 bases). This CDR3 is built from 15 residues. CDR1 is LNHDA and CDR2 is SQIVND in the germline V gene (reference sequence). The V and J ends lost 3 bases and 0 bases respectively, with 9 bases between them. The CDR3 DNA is TGTGCCAGTAGTATTCAGGGCCTCTCTGGAAACACCATATATTTT. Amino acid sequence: CASSIQGLSGNTIYF.

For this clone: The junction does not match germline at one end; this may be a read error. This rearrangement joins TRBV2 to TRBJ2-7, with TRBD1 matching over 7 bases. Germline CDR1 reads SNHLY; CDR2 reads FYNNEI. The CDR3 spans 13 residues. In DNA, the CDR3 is TGTGCCAGCAGTTACGAAAAGTGGGACAGAGTGACTTTC. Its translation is CASSYEKWDRVTF.

The CDR3, as DNA: TGTGCCAGCAGTTACACGCCCGGGCAGGGGTTATACGAGCAGTACTTC. Protein sequence: CASSYTPGQGLYEQYF. This chain uses TRBV7-2 with TRBJ2-7; TRBD1 might be the D (6 bases). V shed 6 bases and J shed 4 bases, with 22 bases lying between them. CDR3 size: 16 residues. CDR1 and CDR2 (germline): SGHTA, FQGNSA.

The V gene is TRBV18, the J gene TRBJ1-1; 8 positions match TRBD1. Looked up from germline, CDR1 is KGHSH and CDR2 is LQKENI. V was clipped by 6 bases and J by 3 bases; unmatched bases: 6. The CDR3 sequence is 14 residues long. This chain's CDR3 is CASSTGGKDTEAFF. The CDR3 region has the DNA TGTGCCAGCTCCACAGGGGGAAAGGACACTGAAGCTTTCTTT.

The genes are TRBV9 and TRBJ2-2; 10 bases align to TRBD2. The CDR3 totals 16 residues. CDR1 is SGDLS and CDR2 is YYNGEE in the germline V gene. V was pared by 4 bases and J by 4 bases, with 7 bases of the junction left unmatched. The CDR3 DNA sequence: TGTGCCAGCAGCACACTAGCGGGGCCTTCCACCGGGGAGCTGTTTTTT. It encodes CASSTLAGPSTGELFF.

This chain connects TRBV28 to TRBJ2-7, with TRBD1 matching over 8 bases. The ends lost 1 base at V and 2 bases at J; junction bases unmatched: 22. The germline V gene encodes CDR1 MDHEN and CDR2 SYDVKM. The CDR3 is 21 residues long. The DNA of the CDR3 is TGTGCCAGCAGTTTATCCCCTCTCCAGGGGGCTAGACGGGGCCGAACCTACGAGCAGTACTTC. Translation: CASSLSPLQGARRGRTYEQYF.

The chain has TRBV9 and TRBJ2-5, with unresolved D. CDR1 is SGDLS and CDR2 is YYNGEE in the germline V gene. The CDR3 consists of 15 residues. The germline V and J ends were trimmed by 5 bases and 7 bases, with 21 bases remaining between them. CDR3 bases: TGTGCCAGCAGTGAGACCTACGGGTCCATTGGGACCCAGTACTTC. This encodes CASSETYGSIGTQYF.

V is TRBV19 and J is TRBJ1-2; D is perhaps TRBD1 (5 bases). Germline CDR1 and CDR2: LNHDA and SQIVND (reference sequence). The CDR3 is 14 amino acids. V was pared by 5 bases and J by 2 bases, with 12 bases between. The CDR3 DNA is TGTGCCAGTAGTCCCCCTCAGGGAAACTATGGCTACACCTTC. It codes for CASSPPQGNYGYTF.

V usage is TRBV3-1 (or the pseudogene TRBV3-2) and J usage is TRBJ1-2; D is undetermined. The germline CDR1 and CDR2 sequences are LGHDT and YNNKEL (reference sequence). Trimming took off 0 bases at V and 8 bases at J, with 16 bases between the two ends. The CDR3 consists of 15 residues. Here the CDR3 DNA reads TGTGCCAGCAGCCAAGATATGTCAGGTTCCCTCGGCTACACCTTC. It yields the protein CASSQDMSGSLGYTF.

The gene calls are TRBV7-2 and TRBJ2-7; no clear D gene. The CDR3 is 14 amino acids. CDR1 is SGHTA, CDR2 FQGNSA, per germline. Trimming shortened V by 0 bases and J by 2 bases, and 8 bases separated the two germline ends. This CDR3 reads CASSLAGRPYEQYF. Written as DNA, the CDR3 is TGTGCCAGCAGCTTAGCCGGGCGGCCCTACGAGCAGTACTTC.

As DNA, the CDR3 is TGTGCCAGCTCACCTCAGGACGAGCAGTACTTC. Translating gives CASSPQDEQYF. The chain is built from TRBV18 and TRBJ2-7; the D is unclear. Trimming removed 3 bases from V and 5 bases from J, with 5 bases in between. CDR1 is KGHSH and CDR2 is LQKENI in the germline V gene. The CDR3 extends over 11 amino acids.